The clone carrying this T cell receptor (beta chain) was recorded once. Mismatch with germline at one junction end may stem from a read error. Here immunoSEQ multiplex PCR was the method, and the copy in TCRdb shows in-frame clones only, minus some. Of tens of thousands of clones in the sample, roughly 84% are singletons; the top ten hold 4% to 5.5%. This CDR3 is 12 amino acids long. Germline V CDR1 and CDR2: SQVTM, ANQGSEA. The data originate from a study of OX40 agonist ivuxolimab in advanced cancers. Material: CD4+ or CD8+ T cells sorted from blood, obtained in a trial of the OX40 agonist ivuxolimab. The TCR sequence derives from an adult with an advanced solid tumor such as melanoma, head and neck, liver or kidney cancer. The chain uses TRBV29-1 and TRBJ2-1, with D unclear. The CDR3 loop is CSVEDLYDEQFF. DNA for the CDR3: TGCAGCGTTGAAGATCTCTACGATGAGCAGTTCTTC.